The text below deals with one T cell receptor (beta chain). What it binds is not known. The sample originates from a study of cytomegalovirus exposure and HLA in healthy donors. General study results and limits: The presence/absence work took it that sequencing depth was about the same across donors.

Primers for the PCR totalled 60 Vbeta and 13 Jbeta. Measured with immunoSEQ multiplex PCR; TCRdb has only the in-frame clones, and not every one. The sample records 150,000 to 200,000 clones, around 80% being singletons. CDR1 SSHAT and CDR2 FNYEAQ come from the germline V gene (reference sequence). CDR3 length: 15 amino acids. Trimming removed 3 bases from V and 4 bases from J; junction bases left unmatched: 8. The sequencing input was PBMCs. The J gene is TRBJ2-5, the V gene TRBV7-7; TRBD1 aligns across 7 bases. The receptor was isolated from a woman aged 30 to 39 in good health and CMV-seropositive. This chain's CDR3 is CASSLGTGVGETQYF. Here the CDR3 DNA reads TGTGCCAGCAGCTTGGGTACAGGGGTAGGAGAGACCCAGTACTTC.